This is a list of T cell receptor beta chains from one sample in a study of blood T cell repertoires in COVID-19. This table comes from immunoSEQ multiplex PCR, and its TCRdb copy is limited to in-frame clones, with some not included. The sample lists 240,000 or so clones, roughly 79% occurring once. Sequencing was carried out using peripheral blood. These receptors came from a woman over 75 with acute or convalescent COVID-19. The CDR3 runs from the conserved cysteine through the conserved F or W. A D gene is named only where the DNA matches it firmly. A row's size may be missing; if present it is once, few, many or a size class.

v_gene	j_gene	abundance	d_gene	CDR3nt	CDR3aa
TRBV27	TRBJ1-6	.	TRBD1	TGTGCCAGCAGTTTGAGGGGACAGGGATATTCACCCCTCCACTTT	CASSLRGQGYSPLHF
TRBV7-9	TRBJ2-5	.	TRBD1	TGTGCCAGCAGCTTACTCCGGGACAGGGGGCGAGAGGAGACCCAGTACTTC	CASSLLRDRGREETQYF
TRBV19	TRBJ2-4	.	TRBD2	TGTGCTAGTAGCGGGGGGGGTCTAGCCAAAAACATTCAGTACTTC	CASSGGGLAKNIQYF
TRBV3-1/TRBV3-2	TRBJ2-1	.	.	TGTGCCAGCAGCCAAGGGGCCAGCGGGTCCTACAATGAGCAGTTCTTC	CASSQGASGSYNEQFF
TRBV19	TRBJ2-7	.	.	TGTGCCAGTAGTACGGGGTTCTCGGTCTACGAGCAGTACTTC	CASSTGFSVYEQYF
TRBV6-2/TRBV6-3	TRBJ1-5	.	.	TGTGCCAGCAGCGCCTGGCCTAGCCCCGGTCGGGATCAGCCCCAGCATTTT	CASSAWPSPGRDQPQHF
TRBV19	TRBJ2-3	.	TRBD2	TGTGCCAGTATGACGCGGGAGGGCACAGATACGCAGTATTTT	CASMTREGTDTQYF
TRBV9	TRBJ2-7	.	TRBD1	TGTGCCAGCAGCTTTCGACAGGGGCCCTACGAGCAGTACTTC	CASSFRQGPYEQYF
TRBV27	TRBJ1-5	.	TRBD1	TGTGCCAGCAGTTCGATTCCCGGGACAGGCAATCAGCCCCAGCATTTT	CASSSIPGTGNQPQHF
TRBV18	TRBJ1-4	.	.	TGTGCCAGCTCACCCAAGAGGAATAATGAAAAACTGTTTTTT	CASSPKRNNEKLFF
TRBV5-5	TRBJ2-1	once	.	TGTGCCAGCAGCTTGGGTTCATTCAGCTCCTACAATGAGCAGTTCTTC	CASSLGSFSSYNEQFF
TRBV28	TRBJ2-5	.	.	TGTGCCAGCAGTTTTCAGGGATTAGCTAAGGAGACCCAGTACTTC	CASSFQGLAKETQYF
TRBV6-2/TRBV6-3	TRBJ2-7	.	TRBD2	TGTGCCAGCAGTTCTCGACGGGGACTAACCTACGAGCAGTACTTC	CASSSRRGLTYEQYF
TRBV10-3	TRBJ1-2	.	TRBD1	TGTGCCATCAGCCGGACAGGGTTTCAGGATGGCTACACCTTC	CAISRTGFQDGYTF
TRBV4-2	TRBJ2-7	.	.	TGTGCCAGCAGCCAAGAGGATGGAGCCTACGAGCAGTACTTC	CASSQEDGAYEQYF
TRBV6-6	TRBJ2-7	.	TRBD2	TGTGCCAGCAGTTACCCTCAGCGGGGCTCCTACGAGCAGTACTTC	CASSYPQRGSYEQYF
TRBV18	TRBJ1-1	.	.	TGTGCCAGCTCATCCGACAGTAACACTGAAGCTTTCTTT	CASSSDSNTEAFF
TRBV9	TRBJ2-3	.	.	TGTGCCAGCAGCTCCCTGGGCGGGGGCCAAGGGACAGATACGCAGTATTTT	CASSSLGGGQGTDTQYF
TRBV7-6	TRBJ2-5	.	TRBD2	TGTGCCAGCAGCTTCGGCGTGATAGCTAGCGGAGAGACCCAGTACTTC	CASSFGVIASGETQYF
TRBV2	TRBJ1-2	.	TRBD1	TGTGCCAGCAGTTCGGACAGGGGGAATAACTATGGCTACACCTTC	CASSSDRGNNYGYTF
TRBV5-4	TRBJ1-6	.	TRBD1	TGTGCCAGCAGCCCGGACAGGGGGAGCTCCTATAATTCACCCCTCCACTTT	CASSPDRGSSYNSPLHF
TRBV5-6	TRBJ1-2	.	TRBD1	TGTGCCAGCAGCTTAACTTCAGGGGGCATCATCAACTATGGCTACACCTTC	CASSLTSGGIINYGYTF
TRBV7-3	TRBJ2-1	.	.	TGTGCCAGCAGCTTAAGCCCTAGCGCTTACAATGAGCAGTTCTTC	CASSLSPSAYNEQFF
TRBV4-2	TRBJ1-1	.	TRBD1	TGTGCCAGCAGCCAACCCGGACAGGGACGGAACACTGAAGCTTTCTTT	CASSQPGQGRNTEAFF
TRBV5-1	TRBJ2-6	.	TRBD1	TGCGCCAGCAGCGGCACCGGGACAGGGGGCTCTGGGGCCAACGTCCTGACTTTC	CASSGTGTGGSGANVLTF
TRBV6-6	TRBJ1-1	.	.	TGTGCCAGCAGTTACGAACGGTTGAACACTGAAGCTTTCTTT	CASSYERLNTEAFF
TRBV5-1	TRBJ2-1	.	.	TGCGCCAGCAGCTTGACGACTGGCCCTGATGAGCAGTTCTTC	CASSLTTGPDEQFF
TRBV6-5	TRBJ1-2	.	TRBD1	TGTGCCAGCATGAACCGGGACAGGGGACACTATGGCTACACCTTC	CASMNRDRGHYGYTF
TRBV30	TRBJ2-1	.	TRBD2	TGTGCCTGGAGAGAAAACCCGACTAGCCAGCAGTTCTTC	CAWRENPTSQQFF